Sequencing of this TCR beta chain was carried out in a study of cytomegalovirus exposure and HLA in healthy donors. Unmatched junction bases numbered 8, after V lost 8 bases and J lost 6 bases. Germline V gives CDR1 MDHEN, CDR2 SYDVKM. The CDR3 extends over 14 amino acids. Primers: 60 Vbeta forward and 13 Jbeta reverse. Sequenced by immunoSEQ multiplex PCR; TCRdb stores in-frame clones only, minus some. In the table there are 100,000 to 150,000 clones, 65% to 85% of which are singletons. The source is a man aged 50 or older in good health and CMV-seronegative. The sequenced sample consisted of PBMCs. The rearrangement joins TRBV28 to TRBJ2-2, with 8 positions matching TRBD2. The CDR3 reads CASSWTSLAGELFF. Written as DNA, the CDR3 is TGTGCCAGCTCTTGGACTAGCCTCGCCGGGGAGCTGTTTTTT.